This passage covers 14 T cell receptor beta chains from one sample sequenced in a study of blood T cells in healthy people across ages. A second PCR of roughly 7 to 11 cycles used a sample-barcoded 5' primer and a J-beta primer mix. MiXCR, run by TCRdb on the 5' RACE reads, gives a single entry per CDR3 protein. This sample has 1.5 million or so distinct CDR3 sequences, with about 45% found just once. The sequencing input was blood. The receptor source for this set is a young woman in good health.

CDR3 sequence (DNA): TGCAGTGCTAGAGATCCACTAGCGGACGAGCAGTACTTC. Protein product: CSARDPLADEQYF. The rearrangement uses TRBV20-1 and TRBJ2-4, with TRBD2 identical over 8 bases. The J call is in doubt because the DNA end fits TRBJ2-7 better. The CDR3 sequence is 13 residues long. The germline CDR1 and CDR2 sequences are DFQATT and SNEGSKA (reference sequence).

This chain links TRBV5-5 with TRBJ1-1; D may be TRBD1 (5 bases). Germline V CDR1 and CDR2: SGHKS, YYEKEE (reference sequence). The V gene lost 4 bases and the J gene lost 0 bases, with 13 bases spanning the gap. This CDR3 comprises 15 residues. This CDR3 reads CASSPRDGMNTEAFF. The CDR3 DNA is TGTGCCAGCAGCCCCCGGGACGGAATGAACACTGAAGCTTTCTTT.

This chain links TRBV6-6 with TRBJ2-7; a weak D match, TRBD2 (5 bases). The CDR3 loop spans 13 amino acids. The germline gives CDR1 MNHNY, CDR2 SVGAGI (reference sequence). The V end lost 5 bases, the J end lost 10 bases, and 18 bases lay between the germline ends. The CDR3 DNA reads TGTGCCAGCAGTGACGAGGGTTGGGAGACTCAGTACTTC. This translates into CASSDEGWETQYF.

As to this clonotype: One end of the junction fails to match germline, which may point to a read error. The V gene is TRBV5-1, the J gene TRBJ2-1, with 10 bases aligning to TRBD2. The germline V gene encodes CDR1 SGHRS and CDR2 YFSETQ. This CDR3 is 15 amino acids long. The CDR3 loop reads CASSSRTSGNNGQFF. CDR3 DNA sequence: TGCGCCAGCAGCTCCCGGACTAGCGGAAACAATGGGCAGTTCTTC.

V usage is TRBV29-1 and J usage is TRBJ1-5; no firm D call. The CDR3 is 12 amino acids. Trimming took 4 bases from V and 7 from J, leaving 11 bases between them. Per germline, CDR1 SQVTM and CDR2 ANQGSEA. The CDR3: CSVVWGPQPQHF. CDR3 nucleotide sequence: TGCAGCGTTGTGTGGGGTCCCCAGCCCCAGCATTTT. The whole variable domain, filled in from reference TRBV29-1 and TRBJ1-5, reads SAVISQKPSRDICQRGTSLTIQCQVDSQVTMMFWYRQQPGQSLTLIATANQGSEATYESGFVIDKFPISRPNLTFSTLTVSNMSPEDSSIYLCSVVWGPQPQHFGDGTRLSIL.

The V call is TRBV7-2, the J call TRBJ2-4, with TRBD2 identical over 13 bases. Germline assignment: CDR1 SGHTA and CDR2 FQGNSA. The V and J ends lost 5 bases and 5 bases, in that order; junction bases with no gene match: 6. The CDR3 contains 16 residues. CDR3 residues: CASSQGLAGSQNIQYF. CDR3 sequence (DNA): TGTGCCAGCAGCCAGGGACTAGCGGGGAGCCAAAACATTCAGTACTTC.

The CDR3 bases are TGTGCCAGCAGTTTCCCCAGTGTGGGTCTCTACGAGCAGTACTTC. Its protein product is CASSFPSVGLYEQYF. This rearrangement joins TRBV28 to TRBJ2-1; no clear D gene. The J call is in doubt because the DNA end fits TRBJ2-7 better. This CDR3 is 15 amino acids long. Germline V gene lookup returns CDR1 MDHEN and CDR2 SYDVKM.

The chain carries TRBV29-1 and TRBJ2-3; D might be TRBD1 (6 bases). V lost 3 bases and J 3 bases, leaving 16 bases between the germline ends. Germline CDR1 and CDR2: SQVTM and ANQGSEA. The CDR3 totals 15 residues. The CDR3 is CSVEGRGESTDTQYF. The CDR3 coding sequence is TGCAGCGTTGAGGGCAGGGGAGAGAGTACAGATACGCAGTATTTT.

This clonotype turned up a few times. The V gene is TRBV12-3 or TRBV12-4, the J gene TRBJ1-5; D is possibly TRBD1 (6 bases). The CDR3 totals 14 residues. Trimming removed 6 bases at V and 6 bases at J, with 15 bases between. The CDR3 region has the DNA TGTGCCAGCAGGCGGGGGGCGGGTTTTCAGCCCCAGCATTTT. Amino acid sequence: CASRRGAGFQPQHF.

This CDR3 reads CASSHPGQTNYGYTF. CDR3 DNA sequence: TGCGCCAGCAGCCACCCAGGACAGACAAACTATGGCTACACCTTC. The chain couples TRBV4-3 to TRBJ1-2; tentatively, D is TRBD1 (6 bases). The CDR3 runs 15 residues. V lost 3 bases and J 2 bases, leaving 13 bases between the germline ends. Germline-derived CDR1 and CDR2 are LGHNA and YSLEER.

This chain joins TRBV6-5 and TRBJ2-7; D is undetermined. Trimming took 3 bases from V and 1 from J, leaving 10 bases between them. CDR3 size: 14 residues. Germline-derived CDR1 and CDR2 are MNHEY and SVGAGI. The CDR3 sequence is CASSYGYPSYEQYF. CDR3 in DNA: TGTGCCAGCAGTTATGGCTATCCATCCTACGAGCAGTACTTC.

About this clonotype: The junction shows a germline mismatch at one end, possibly a read error. This chain joins TRBV10-3 and TRBJ2-7, with 7 bases lining up with TRBD1. CDR3 length: 14 amino acids. Germline V gives CDR1 ENHRY, CDR2 SYGVKD. The CDR3 DNA reads as TGTGCCATAAGTGATATTGGGACAGACTACGAGCAGTACTTC. Residues: CAISDIGTDYEQYF.

In this sample, this clonotype turned up many times. The chain recombines TRBV27 with TRBJ1-5; D is ambiguous. Deletions cut 6 bases from V and 0 bases from J, with 9 bases between. The CDR3 loop spans 14 amino acids. Germline V gene sequence: CDR1 MNHEY, CDR2 SMNVEV (reference sequence). The CDR3 sequence is CASSLGYSNQPQHF. The CDR3 region has the DNA TGTGCCAGCAGCCTTGGATATAGCAATCAGCCCCAGCATTTT.

This clonotype was found a few times. This chain uses TRBV9 with TRBJ1-2, with 10 positions matching TRBD1. Germline loops: CDR1 SGDLS, CDR2 YYNGEE. V trimming: 7 bases; J trimming: 6 bases; junction bases outside the gene matches: 12. This CDR3 contains 15 residues. Written as DNA, the CDR3 is TGTGCCAGCGCCCCCCCCCTCGGGACAGGGGATGGCTACACCTTC. It codes for CASAPPLGTGDGYTF.